This T cell receptor (beta chain) came from a study of cytomegalovirus exposure and HLA in healthy donors. It was the roughly 130-subject validation cohort, separate from the approximately 700-subject first cohort, to which the donors belonged. As concerns this clone: Its antigen is not known.

Using immunoSEQ multiplex PCR, the repertoire was profiled, and TCRdb retains in-frame clones only, with some absent. This sample has about 250,000 clones, with about 87% found just once. The study's findings and limits: Cytomegalovirus status, reportedly, was diagnosed with high specificity and sensitivity by the classifier. Investigators reported approximately 150 TCR beta chains as tied to cytomegalovirus. Among TCR sequences, most were rare, though some public TCRs appeared in many donors.

With 6 bases clipped from V and 4 bases from J, the junction kept 3 bases outside the gene matches. Per the germline V gene, CDR1 is SNHLY and CDR2 is FYNNEI. This CDR3 region has 14 residues. What was sequenced was PBMCs. The chain links TRBV2 to TRBJ1-4, with 9 bases aligning to TRBD1. The TCR comes from a man aged 18-30 years in good health and CMV-seronegative. The CDR3 nucleotides are TGTGCCAGCAGGACAGGGGGGGGTAATGAAAAACTGTTTTTT. Translation gives CASRTGGGNEKLFF.